A single sample gave rise to the 14 T cell receptor beta chains below, sequenced in a study of T cell responses to AZD1222 COVID-19 vaccine. Profiling relied on immunoSEQ multiplex PCR, and the TCRdb table lists in-frame clones only, not all of them. Found here are over 45,000 clones, about 91% of them singletons; the top ten hold over 4%. This material consisted of peripheral blood, taken 28 days after the second AZD1222 dose. These receptors were taken from an adult who received the AZD1222 COVID-19 vaccine.

The chain recombines TRBV5-6 with TRBJ1-2; TRBD1 matches at 8 bases. Germline V lookup: CDR1 SGHDT, CDR2 YYEEEE. The CDR3 has 14 amino acids. With 3 bases clipped from V and 2 bases from J, the junction kept 3 bases outside the gene matches. The DNA for the CDR3 is TGTGCCAGCAGCTCCAGGACAGGGAACTATGGCTACACCTTC. This translates into CASSSRTGNYGYTF.

The V gene is TRBV27, the J gene TRBJ2-1, with D tentatively TRBD1 (8 bases). V lost 2 bases and J 0 bases, leaving 17 bases between the germline ends. The CDR3 length is 18 residues. Germline V gives CDR1 MNHEY, CDR2 SMNVEV (reference sequence). CDR3 sequence (DNA): TGTGCCAGCAGTTTAGGACAGGGCGGGGGCAGCTCCTACAATGAGCAGTTCTTC. This encodes CASSLGQGGGSSYNEQFF.

This chain uses TRBV6-4 with TRBJ2-7, with 11 bases aligning to TRBD2. CDR3 length: 16 residues. Trimming at V came to 4 bases and at J to 1 base, leaving 6 bases not matched to a gene. Germline-derived CDR1 and CDR2 are MRHNA and SNTAGT. CDR3 sequence (DNA): TGTGCCAGCAGTGCCTATACTAGCGGGAGTTCCTACGAGCAGTACTTC. Translating gives CASSAYTSGSSYEQYF.

V is TRBV5-1 and J is TRBJ2-5, with 9 bases lining up with TRBD1. The CDR3 is 15 amino acids. The germline V gene has CDR1 SGHRS and CDR2 YFSETQ. V gave up 4 bases and J gave up 4 bases; unmatched junction bases: 8. The CDR3 bases are TGCGCCAGCAGCGGCCGGGACAGGGACCCAGAGACCCAGTACTTC. Residues: CASSGRDRDPETQYF.

The chain links TRBV7-3 to TRBJ2-3; no clear D gene. CDR3 size: 14 residues. The V and J ends lost 1 base and 7 bases respectively, with 12 bases between them. Per the germline V gene, CDR1 is SGHTA and CDR2 is FQGTGA. The CDR3 sequence is CASSLNSGLNTQYF. Written as DNA, the CDR3 is TGTGCCAGCAGCTTAAATTCGGGCCTTAATACGCAGTATTTT.

This chain links TRBV12-3 or TRBV12-4 with TRBJ2-7; TRBD1 aligns across 7 bases. The CDR3 has 13 residues. Unmatched junction bases numbered 8, after V lost 5 bases and J lost 7 bases. The CDR3 sequence: CASSDTGAWEQYF. The CDR3 nucleotides read TGTGCCAGCAGTGATACAGGGGCGTGGGAGCAGTACTTC.

This clone was found once. V and J are TRBV16 and TRBJ2-7, with D perhaps assigned TRBD1 or TRBD2 (5 bases each). The CDR3 spans 15 residues. The V end lost 2 bases, the J end lost 3 bases, and 14 bases lay between the germline ends. Germline CDR1 KGHSY, CDR2 FQNENV. CDR3: CASSQGGEYYYEQYF. The CDR3 nucleotides are TGTGCCAGCAGCCAAGGGGGAGAGTATTACTACGAGCAGTACTTC.

The CDR3 here is CATRRAGGLGDGYTF. The CDR3 bases are TGTGCCACCCGAAGGGCCGGGGGACTCGGGGATGGCTACACCTTC. The chain uses TRBV19 and TRBJ1-2, with a possible D match to TRBD1 (5 bases). Germline-derived CDR1 and CDR2 are LNHDA and SQIVND (reference sequence). The CDR3 has 15 residues. Trimming shortened V by 10 bases and J by 6 bases, and 24 bases separated the two germline ends.

This chain uses TRBV6-1 with TRBJ1-3; tentatively, D is TRBD1 (5 bases). This CDR3 comprises 15 residues. The germline V and J ends were trimmed by 2 bases and 0 bases, with 8 bases remaining between them. Germline assignment: CDR1 MNHNS and CDR2 SASEGT. The CDR3 DNA reads TGTGCCAGCAGTGAACGGGACTACTCTGGAAACACCATATATTTT. Its protein product is CASSERDYSGNTIYF.

The CDR3 region is CASSAEDRSYNEQFF. In nucleotides, the CDR3 is TGTGCCAGCAGCGCCGAGGACAGGAGCTACAATGAGCAGTTCTTC. The rearrangement links TRBV6-4 to TRBJ2-1; 7 bases map to TRBD1. This CDR3 comprises 15 residues. CDR1 is MRHNA, CDR2 SNTAGT, per germline. J was trimmed by 3 bases and V by 6 bases; bases with no gene match: 8.

The DNA of the CDR3 is TGTGCCAGCAGTGAAGGGGTTTTGAGCTCCTATAATTCACCCCTCCACTTT. Protein product: CASSEGVLSSYNSPLHF. The rearrangement links TRBV6-1 to TRBJ1-6; D not certain. V was pared by 1 base and J by 0 bases, with 10 bases between. The CDR3 spans 17 residues. Per germline, CDR1 MNHNS and CDR2 SASEGT.

V is TRBV18 and J is TRBJ1-2; tentative D call: TRBD1 (5 bases). The CDR3 has 14 residues. The V gene lost 3 bases and the J gene lost 11 bases, with 19 bases spanning the gap. From germline, CDR1 is KGHSH and CDR2 LQKENI. The CDR3 loop reads CASSPTEGIGGYTF. In DNA form, the CDR3 reads TGTGCCAGCTCACCGACGGAGGGCATCGGGGGATACACCTTC.

This sequence joins TRBV7-2 and TRBJ2-1; 11 bases align to TRBD2. The V segment lost 5 bases and the J segment 3 bases; nucleotides outside the gene matches: 6. This CDR3 is built from 16 residues. The germline V gene encodes CDR1 SGHTA and CDR2 FQGNSA. CDR3 DNA sequence: TGTGCCAGCAGCCGCGTAACTAGCGGGGGCTACAATGAGCAGTTCTTC. Amino acid sequence: CASSRVTSGGYNEQFF. Together with reference TRBV7-2 and TRBJ2-1, the CDR3 gives the full variable domain: GAGVSQSPSNKVTEKGKDVELRCDPISGHTALYWYRQSLGQGLEFLIYFQGNSAPDKSGLPSDRFSAERTGGSVSTLTIQRTQQEDSAVYLCASSRVTSGGYNEQFFGPGTRLTVL.

The V call is TRBV6-5, the J call TRBJ2-7, with D unresolved. V lost 10 bases, J lost 3 bases, and 16 bases lay in between. Germline assignment: CDR1 MNHEY and CDR2 SVGAGI. There are 13 residues in the CDR3. CDR3 nucleotide sequence: TGTGCCACCATCCCCGCAATAAACTACGAGCAGTACTTC. This sequence encodes CATIPAINYEQYF.